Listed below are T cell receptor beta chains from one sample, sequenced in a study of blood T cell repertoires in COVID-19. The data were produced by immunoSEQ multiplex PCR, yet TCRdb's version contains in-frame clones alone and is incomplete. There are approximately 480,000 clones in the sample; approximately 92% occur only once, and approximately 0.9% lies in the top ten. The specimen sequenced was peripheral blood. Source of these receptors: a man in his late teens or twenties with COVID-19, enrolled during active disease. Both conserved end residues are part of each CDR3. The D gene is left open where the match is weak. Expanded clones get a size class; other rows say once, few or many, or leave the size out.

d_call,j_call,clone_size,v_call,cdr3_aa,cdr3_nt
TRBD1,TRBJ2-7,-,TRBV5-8,CASSRPRGKSSYEQYF,TGTGCCAGCAGCAGACCCAGGGGGAAGAGCTCCTACGAGCAGTACTTC
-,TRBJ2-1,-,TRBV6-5,CASSSTAQPNNEQFF,TGTGCCAGCAGTTCGACTGCCCAGCCTAACAATGAGCAGTTCTTC
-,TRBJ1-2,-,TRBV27,CASRDQGFRNGYTF,TGTGCCAGCAGAGATCAGGGATTTCGGAATGGCTACACCTTC
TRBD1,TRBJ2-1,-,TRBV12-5,CASGLVPGQGLNEQFF,TGTGCTAGTGGTTTGGTACCGGGACAGGGGCTAAATGAGCAGTTCTTC
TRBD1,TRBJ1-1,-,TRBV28,CASSLRDREKNCTEAFF,TGTGCCAGCAGTTTGAGGGACAGGGAGAAGAATTGCACTGAAGCTTTCTTT
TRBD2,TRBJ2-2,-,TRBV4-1,CASSPGGGLRGTGELFF,TGCGCCAGCAGCCCGGGGGGGGGCCTCAGGGGCACCGGGGAGCTGTTTTTT
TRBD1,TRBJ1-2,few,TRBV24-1,CATSEHDRGEGYTF,TGTGCCACCAGTGAGCATGACAGGGGAGAAGGCTACACCTTC
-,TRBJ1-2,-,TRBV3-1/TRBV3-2,CASSQDVAVNYGYTF,TGTGCCAGCAGCCAAGATGTCGCAGTGAACTATGGCTACACCTTC
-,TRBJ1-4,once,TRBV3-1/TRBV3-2,CASSQSGAGTNEKLFF,TGTGCCAGCAGCCAATCTGGCGCAGGGACAAATGAAAAACTGTTTTTT
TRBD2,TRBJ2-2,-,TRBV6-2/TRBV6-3,CASSSPLAGGTGELFF,TGTGCCAGCAGCTCCCCACTAGCGGGAGGAACCGGGGAGCTGTTTTTT
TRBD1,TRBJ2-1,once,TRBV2,CASSRQGEGEQFF,TGTGCCAGCAGCCGACAGGGGGAGGGTGAGCAGTTCTTC
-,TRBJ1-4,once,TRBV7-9,CASSPGVGTNEKLFF,TGTGCCAGCAGCCCGGGGGTGGGCACTAATGAAAAACTGTTTTTT
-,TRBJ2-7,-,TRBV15,CATSRDRGLAGEQYF,TGTGCCACCAGCAGAGATAGGGGGTTGGCTGGGGAGCAGTACTTC
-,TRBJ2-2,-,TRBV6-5,CASSYAGTGTGELFF,TGTGCCAGCAGTTACGCCGGGACTGGGACCGGGGAGCTGTTTTTT
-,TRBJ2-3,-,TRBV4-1,CATGRGQFTDTQYF,TGCGCCACCGGGAGGGGACAGTTCACAGATACGCAGTATTTT
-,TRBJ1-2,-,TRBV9,CASVGGGYGYTF,TGTGCCAGCGTTGGCGGGGGCTATGGCTACACCTTC
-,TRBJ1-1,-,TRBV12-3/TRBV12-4,CASSSGFNPEAFF,TGTGCCAGCAGTTCAGGGTTTAATCCTGAAGCTTTCTTT
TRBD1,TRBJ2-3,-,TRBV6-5,CASSVDRAVDTQYF,TGTGCCAGCTCCGTGGACAGGGCGGTAGATACGCAGTATTTT
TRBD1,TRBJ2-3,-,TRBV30,CAWSRDRRTDTQYF,TGTGCCTGGAGTCGGGACAGGCGCACAGATACGCAGTATTTT
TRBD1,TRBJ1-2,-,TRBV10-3,CATSGQALLANYGYTF,TGTGCCACCTCGGGACAGGCCCTTTTAGCTAACTATGGCTACACCTTC
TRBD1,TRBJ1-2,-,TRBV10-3,CAIRGTGEGYTF,TGTGCCATCAGGGGGACAGGGGAAGGCTACACCTTC
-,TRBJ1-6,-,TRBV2,CASSDRVRNSPLHF,TGTGCCAGCAGTGACAGGGTTCGAAATTCACCCCTCCACTTT
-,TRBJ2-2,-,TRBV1,CTSRGLAGGRTGELFF,TGCACCAGCAGGGGGTTAGCGGGAGGTAGGACCGGGGAGCTGTTTTTT
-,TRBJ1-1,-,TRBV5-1,CASSPVMNTEAFF,TGCGCCAGCAGTCCGGTCATGAACACTGAAGCTTTCTTT
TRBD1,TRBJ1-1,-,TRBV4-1,CASSQGVSGGSEAFF,TGCGCCAGCAGCCAAGGGGTTTCAGGGGGCTCTGAAGCTTTCTTT
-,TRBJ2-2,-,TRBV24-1,CATSPSGTGELFF,TGTGCCACCAGTCCATCGGGGACCGGGGAGCTGTTTTTT
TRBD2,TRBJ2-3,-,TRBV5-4,CASSPGLAGGAHTQYF,TGTGCCAGCAGCCCGGGACTAGCGGGAGGGGCGCATACGCAGTATTTT
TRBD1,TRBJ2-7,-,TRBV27,CASSLSPGQVRDEQYF,TGTGCCAGCAGTCTCTCCCCGGGACAGGTCCGGGACGAGCAGTACTTC
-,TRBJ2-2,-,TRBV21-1,CASSPPTGELFF,TGTGCCAGCAGCCCCCCGACCGGGGAGCTGTTTTTT
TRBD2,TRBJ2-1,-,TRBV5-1,CASSFLAGGPDEQFF,TGCGCCAGCAGCTTTTTAGCGGGAGGGCCTGATGAGCAGTTCTTC
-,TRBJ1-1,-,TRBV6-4,CASPSSWDMNTEAFF,TGTGCCAGCCCATCATCGTGGGACATGAACACTGAAGCTTTCTTT
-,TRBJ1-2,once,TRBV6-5,CASSYADGGFYGYTF,TGTGCCAGCAGTTATGCTGACGGAGGATTTTATGGCTACACCTTC
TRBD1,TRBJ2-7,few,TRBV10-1,CASSRDRVNEQYF,TGCGCCAGCAGCCGGGACAGGGTCAACGAGCAGTACTTC
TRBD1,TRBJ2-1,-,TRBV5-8,CASSRGQATYNEQFF,TGTGCCAGCAGCCGCGGACAGGCTACCTACAATGAGCAGTTCTTC
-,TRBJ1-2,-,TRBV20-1,CSASPAGRGYGYTF,TGCAGTGCTAGTCCGGCAGGGAGGGGGTATGGCTACACCTTC
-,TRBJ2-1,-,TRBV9,CASSPEGADEQFF,TGTGCCAGCAGCCCAGAAGGAGCGGATGAGCAGTTCTTC
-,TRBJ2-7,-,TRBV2,CASRNGGTYEQYF,TGTGCCAGCAGAAACGGGGGTACCTACGAGCAGTACTTC
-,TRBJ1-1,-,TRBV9,CASSVGQHTEAFF,TGTGCCAGCAGCGTAGGACAGCACACTGAAGCTTTCTTT
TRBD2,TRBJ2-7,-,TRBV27,CASSLLSLAGAYEQYF,TGTGCCAGCAGTTTATTATCCCTAGCGGGAGCCTACGAGCAGTACTTC
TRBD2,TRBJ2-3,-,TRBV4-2,CASAPGLAGGGADTQYF,TGTGCCAGCGCTCCGGGACTAGCGGGAGGGGGGGCGGATACGCAGTATTTT